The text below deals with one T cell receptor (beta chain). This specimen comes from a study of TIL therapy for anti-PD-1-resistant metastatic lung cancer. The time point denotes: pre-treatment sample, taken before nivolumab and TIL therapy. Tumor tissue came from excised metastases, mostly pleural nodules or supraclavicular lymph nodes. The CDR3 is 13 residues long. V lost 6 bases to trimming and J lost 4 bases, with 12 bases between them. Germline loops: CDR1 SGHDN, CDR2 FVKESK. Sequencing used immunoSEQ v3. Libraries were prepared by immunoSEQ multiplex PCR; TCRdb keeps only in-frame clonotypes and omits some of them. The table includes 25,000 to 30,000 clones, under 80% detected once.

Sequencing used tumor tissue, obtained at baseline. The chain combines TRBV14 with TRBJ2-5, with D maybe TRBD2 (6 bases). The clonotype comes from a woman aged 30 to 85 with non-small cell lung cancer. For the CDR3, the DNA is TGTGCCAGCAGTCTCGGACTAACAGAGACCCAGTACTTC. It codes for CASSLGLTETQYF.